This TCR beta chain was documented in a study of regulatory T cells in long-lasting Graves disease. Time point denoted: newly diagnosed GD, antithyroid drugs for less than 3 months. Making the TCR library involved RNA that had been extracted from PBMCs. In the case of this clonotype: Its antigen remains unidentified.

Sequencing libraries for TCR beta were prepared with iRepertoire HTBI primers and Arm-PCR of CDR3 regions. MiXCR, run by TCRdb on the multiplex PCR reads, gives a single entry per CDR3 protein. Of around 250,000 distinct CDR3 sequences in the sample, 15% to 20% are singletons; the top ten hold 22%. Regarding the study as a whole: Compared with new cases, persistent Graves' patients showed reduced TCR diversity.

Germline V lookup: CDR1 SNHLY, CDR2 FYNNEI. The V and J ends lost 5 bases and 4 bases respectively, with 14 bases between them. The CDR3 runs to 14 residues. The sample here was peripheral blood mononuclear cells (PBMCs), taken at new diagnosis, from a patient treated with antithyroid drugs. The chain links TRBV2 to TRBJ2-5; D may be TRBD1 (6 bases). This sequence was found in a female donor with Graves disease. CDR3 in amino acids: CASSLLAQGETQYF. DNA of the CDR3: TGTGCCAGCAGTCTTCTGGCACAGGGAGAGACCCAGTACTTC.